Listed below are T cell receptor beta chains from one sample, sequenced in a study of persistence of HIV-infected CD4 T cells. The method was immunoSEQ multiplex PCR; TCRdb's version includes in-frame clones alone and lacks a portion of them. The repertoire holds approximately 20,000 clones, with 78% as singletons. Their target antigens are unknown. This specimen consisted of CD4+ T cells sorted from PBMCs after approximately 18-hour stimulation, obtained from a patient who received antiretroviral therapy. The origin of the receptors is an adult man with HIV who was CMV-seropositive. The conserved cysteine and the conserved F or W are not part of the CDR3 here.

CDR3 length	V gene	CDR3 protein
9	TRBV29-1	SVADSYEQY
13	TRBV5-4	ASSSGQGRGYEQY
12	TRBV19	ASSIGSSGNTIY
11	TRBV3-1/TRBV3-2	ASSPHGAGEQY
14	TRBV5-1	ASSLRDLAGNTEAF
14	TRBV12-5	ASGFATPDRNTEAF
13	TRBV4-1	ASSQDQQGNNEQF
11	TRBV5-1	ASSLGSGEKLF
11	TRBV4-1	ASSQDSGNTIY
12	TRBV10-3	AISERGARTEAF
15	TRBV3-1/TRBV3-2	ASSHTASGTGFQKLF
13	TRBV2	ASSSAGGGNYGYT
11	TRBV4-1	ASSLLQTEKLF
14	TRBV27	ASSPYPLTVNTEAF
13	TRBV5-1	ASSLGQGVWDEQY
12	TRBV5-1	ASSLLAGEGEQF
10	TRBV19	ATSSFNQPQH
14	TRBV6-5	ASSYSQGRIGNTIY
14	TRBV3-1/TRBV3-2	ASSQALQTGGGRAF
9	TRBV20-1	SGGLNTEAF
14	TRBV11-2	ASSARGSTGNSPLH
12	TRBV6-1	ASSETRRGSEQY
16	TRBV15	ATSRSGTPDSRSYEQY
14	TRBV28	ASSGGQAIANQPQH